This T cell receptor beta chain was sequenced for a study of spatial heterogeneity in lung cancer. Study information: There were consistently more beta-chain sequences detected than alpha-chain sequences.

Indicated time point: blood at routine non-recurrence follow-up after resection. Unsorted samples of tumor, nontumor lung or frozen PBMC had their whole RNA sequenced. TCRdb re-called the 5' RACE reads through MiXCR, storing one row per CDR3 protein. This sample has 50,000 to 60,000 distinct CDR3 sequences, with 7.4% found just once. The V end lost 4 bases, the J end lost 1 base, and 13 bases lay between the germline ends. Germline V gene sequence: CDR1 SEHNR, CDR2 FQNEAQ (reference sequence). CDR3 length equals 15 residues. This clonotype was counted between two and nine times. The TCR was taken from a female donor with early-stage non-small cell lung cancer. This material consisted of PBMCs, taken at follow-up. The chain links TRBV7-9 to TRBJ1-1; D possibly corresponds to TRBD1 (5 bases). The CDR3 DNA reads as TGTGCCAGCAGCTCAGGAGGGACGGAGAACACTGAAGCTTTCTTT. As protein: CASSSGGTENTEAFF.